The next 20 T cell receptor beta chains were all read from a single sample in a study of shared clonotypes between healthy human individuals. Produced via immunoSEQ multiplex PCR; TCRdb's table is partial and in-frame only. This sample has 1.4 million to 1.5 million clones, with around 95% found just once. Sequenced sample: naive CD4+ T cells sorted from blood. Subset described: CD45RA+ positively selected. All receptors derive from a man aged 25-40 years in good health.

The rearrangement links TRBV5-1 to TRBJ1-1, with D possibly TRBD1 on 6 matching bases. V gave up 1 base and J gave up 2 bases, with 15 bases separating them. This CDR3 is 16 amino acids long. The germline gives CDR1 SGHRS, CDR2 YFSETQ. CDR3 sequence reads: CASSLTLSRGNTEAFF. CDR3 in DNA: TGCGCCAGCAGCTTGACCCTTTCCAGGGGTAACACTGAAGCTTTCTTT.

The rearrangement links TRBV27 to TRBJ2-7, with D perhaps matching TRBD1 or TRBD2 (6 bases each). Looked up from germline, CDR1 is MNHEY and CDR2 is SMNVEV (reference sequence). The CDR3 covers 17 residues. Deletions cut 3 bases from V and 5 bases from J, with 23 bases between. This CDR3 reads CASSFYSRGQGSNEQYF. The CDR3 DNA reads as TGTGCCAGCAGTTTCTACTCCCGGGGGCAGGGTAGCAACGAGCAGTACTTC.

This clone was picked up one time. V and J are TRBV5-1 and TRBJ2-7; D remains ambiguous. Germline CDR1 is SGHRS and CDR2 is YFSETQ. This CDR3 has 15 amino acids. V lost 0 bases and J 2 bases, leaving 12 bases between the germline ends. For the CDR3, the DNA is TGCGCCAGCAGCTTGGATAGCAGATCGACCTACGAGCAGTACTTC. This sequence encodes CASSLDSRSTYEQYF. Based on the CDR3 plus reference TRBV5-1 and TRBJ2-7, the full variable domain is KAGVTQTPRYLIKTRGQQVTLSCSPISGHRSVSWYQQTPGQGLQFLFEYFSETQRNKGNFPGRFSGRQFSNSRSEMNVSTLELGDSALYLCASSLDSRSTYEQYFGPGTRLTVT.

The rearrangement links TRBV11-2 to TRBJ2-2; TRBD1 is a possible D gene (5 bases). CDR1 and CDR2 from the germline V gene are SGHAT and FQNNGV. Trimming cost V 5 bases and J 1 base, with 8 bases left between them. This CDR3 region has 14 residues. The CDR3 loop is CASSAGQNTGELFF. The CDR3 coding sequence is TGTGCCAGCAGCGCCGGACAGAACACCGGGGAGCTGTTTTTT. Full variable domain (outside the CDR3, taken from reference TRBV11-2 and TRBJ2-2): EAGVAQSPRYKIIEKRQSVAFWCNPISGHATLYWYQQILGQGPKLLIQFQNNGVVDDSQLPKDRFSAERLKGVDSTLKIQPAKLEDSAVYLCASSAGQNTGELFFGEGSRLTVL.

As regards this clone: This sample includes further DNA sequences coding for the same CDR3. V and J are TRBV7-2 and TRBJ2-2; D unresolved. V lost 2 bases, J lost 3 bases, and 4 bases lay in between. The germline V gene encodes CDR1 SGHTA and CDR2 FQGNSA. The CDR3 runs 13 residues. In DNA, the CDR3 is TGTGCCAGCAGCTTATACTACACCGGGGAGCTGTTTTTT. It encodes CASSLYYTGELFF.

The chain uses TRBV4-1 and TRBJ1-2; 8 bases agree with TRBD1. Germline loops: CDR1 MGHRA, CDR2 YSYEKL. The CDR3 covers 15 residues. J was trimmed by 8 bases and V by 1 base; bases with no gene match: 9. The DNA of the CDR3 is TGCGCCAGCAGCCAAGTCGGACAGGGTTCACTCGGCTACACCTTC. It codes for CASSQVGQGSLGYTF.

V is TRBV7-7 and J is TRBJ1-1, with no clear D. Germline V gene lookup returns CDR1 SSHAT and CDR2 FNYEAQ (reference sequence). This CDR3 is 13 amino acids long. The ends were cut back, 2 bases at V and 1 base at J, with 5 bases in the middle. CDR3 coding DNA: TGTGCCAGCAGCTTAAGAGGGAACACTGAAGCTTTCTTT. It translates to CASSLRGNTEAFF.

This chain links TRBV6-5 with TRBJ1-1; no definite D call. There are 13 residues in the CDR3. Germline assignment: CDR1 MNHEY and CDR2 SVGAGI. Between the trimmed V and J ends, which lost 6 bases and 8 bases, there was a span of 16 bases. CDR3 loop: CASRLRPTVEAFF. CDR3 sequence (DNA): TGTGCCAGCAGACTCCGGCCAACAGTAGAAGCTTTCTTT.

The rearrangement joins TRBV6-4 to TRBJ2-7, with 11 bases matching TRBD1. CDR3 length equals 13 residues. Losses at the gene ends were 5 bases for V and 6 bases for J; bases not matched to a gene: 3. Germline CDR1 MRHNA, CDR2 SNTAGT. CDR3 in DNA: TGTGCCAGCAGTCCGGGACAGGGGGGCGAGCAGTACTTC. Translation gives CASSPGQGGEQYF.

The chain carries TRBV9 and TRBJ1-4; D perhaps matches TRBD1 (6 bases). CDR1 and CDR2 from the germline V gene are SGDLS and YYNGEE. V lost 10 bases to trimming and J lost 7 bases, with 17 bases between them. The CDR3 totals 13 residues. The DNA for the CDR3 is TGTGCCTCACAAGGGGGTTTGGGTGAAAAACTGTTTTTT. Translation gives CASQGGLGEKLFF.

The rearrangement uses TRBV6-1 and TRBJ1-2, with D uncertain. The CDR3 covers 10 residues. The V end was cut by 7 bases, the J end by 6 bases, with 6 bases between. Per germline, CDR1 MNHNS and CDR2 SASEGT. The CDR3 here is CASKDDGYTF. DNA of the CDR3: TGTGCCAGCAAGGATGATGGCTACACCTTC.

This sequence joins TRBV28 and TRBJ2-3, with 7 bases aligning to TRBD1. Germline trimming cut 5 bases from V and 2 bases from J; bases unmatched to any gene: 7. Germline loops: CDR1 MDHEN, CDR2 SYDVKM. The CDR3 runs 15 residues. CDR3 residues: CASSLTGMVTDTQYF. DNA for the CDR3: TGTGCCAGCAGTCTGACAGGGATGGTCACAGATACGCAGTATTTT.

This rearrangement joins TRBV19 to TRBJ1-2; 7 nucleotides match TRBD1. Germline lookup yields CDR1 LNHDA and CDR2 SQIVND (reference sequence). This CDR3 contains 14 residues. Trimming took 7 bases from V and 4 from J; bases not matched to a gene: 9. CDR3 DNA: TGTGCCAGTACCACGACAGGGTCGGGCTATGGCTACACCTTC. Translation gives CASTTTGSGYGYTF.

The V and J genes are TRBV28 and TRBJ1-4, with D unclear. Germline-derived CDR1 and CDR2 are MDHEN and SYDVKM. V was shortened by 6 bases and J by 1 base, with 12 bases between the two germline ends. The CDR3 loop spans 15 amino acids. CDR3 in amino acids: CASRLGSGTNEKLFF. The CDR3 DNA reads TGTGCCAGCAGGTTGGGCTCAGGAACTAATGAAAAACTGTTTTTT.

V and J are TRBV28 and TRBJ2-7; D possibly matches TRBD1 or TRBD2 (5 bases each). Trimming pared 2 bases from V and 4 bases from J, leaving 21 bases between. The V gene's germline CDR1 is MDHEN and CDR2 SYDVKM. The CDR3 contains 17 residues. The CDR3 bases are TGTGCCAGCAGTTTAATCCGGGCCAGGGACGGATCGTACGAGCAGTACTTC. Its translation: CASSLIRARDGSYEQYF.

This chain uses TRBV7-2 with TRBJ1-2, with 9 positions matching TRBD1. The J segment lost 4 bases and the V segment lost 7 bases, leaving 7 bases of the junction unmatched. Germline V gives CDR1 SGHTA, CDR2 FQGNSA. The CDR3 has 14 amino acids. The CDR3 region is CASTVDRGAYGYTF. CDR3 nucleotide sequence: TGTGCCAGCACCGTCGACAGGGGGGCCTATGGCTACACCTTC.

This chain joins TRBV27 and TRBJ2-3; 14 bases match TRBD2. The CDR3 is 17 residues long. With 1 base clipped from V and 7 bases from J, the junction kept 7 bases outside the gene matches. Per the germline V gene, CDR1 is MNHEY and CDR2 is SMNVEV (reference sequence). The CDR3 reads CASSLYGTSGSSYTQYF. In DNA, the CDR3 is TGTGCCAGCAGTTTATACGGGACTAGCGGGAGTTCGTATACGCAGTATTTT.

This chain joins TRBV6-5 and TRBJ2-4; possibly TRBD2 for D (6 bases). V shed 4 bases and J shed 4 bases, with 17 bases lying between them. The germline V gene encodes CDR1 MNHEY and CDR2 SVGAGI. The CDR3 covers 16 residues. CDR3 DNA: TGTGCCAGCAGTTCCACCGTAGCGGCGGGAAAAAACATTCAGTACTTC. This encodes CASSSTVAAGKNIQYF.

The J gene is TRBJ2-7, the V gene TRBV27; 11 bases agree with TRBD2. Germline V gene sequence: CDR1 MNHEY, CDR2 SMNVEV (reference sequence). The trim removed 6 bases at V and 6 bases at J, leaving 7 bases unmatched. This CDR3 has 14 residues. The CDR3 DNA reads as TGTGCCAGCAGACACCCAACTAGCGGGGGCGAGCAGTACTTC. Its translation is CASRHPTSGGEQYF.

The chain is built from TRBV15 and TRBJ2-7; D might be TRBD2 (6 bases). CDR3 length: 16 residues. The germline V gene has CDR1 LNHNV and CDR2 YYDKDF (reference sequence). V lost 8 bases and J lost 0, with 20 bases in between. The CDR3 is CATQGIAANRSYEQYF. The CDR3 region has the DNA TGTGCCACCCAAGGGATAGCGGCTAACCGCTCCTACGAGCAGTACTTC.